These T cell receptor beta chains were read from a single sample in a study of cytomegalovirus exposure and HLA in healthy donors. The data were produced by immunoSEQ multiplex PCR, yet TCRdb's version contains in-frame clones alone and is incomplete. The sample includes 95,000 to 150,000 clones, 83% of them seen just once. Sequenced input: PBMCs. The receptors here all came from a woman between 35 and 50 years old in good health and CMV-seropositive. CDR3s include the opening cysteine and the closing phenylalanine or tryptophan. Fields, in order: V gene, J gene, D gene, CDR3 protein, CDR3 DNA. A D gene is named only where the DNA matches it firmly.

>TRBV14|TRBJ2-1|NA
CASSQGYYNEQFF
TGTGCCAGCAGCCAAGGCTACTACAATGAGCAGTTCTTC
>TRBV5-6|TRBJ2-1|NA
CASSLLLAGNEQFF
TGTGCCAGCAGCTTGTTACTAGCCGGGAATGAGCAGTTCTTC
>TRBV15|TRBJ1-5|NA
CATSRVQSNQPQHF
TGTGCCACCAGCAGAGTACAGAGCAATCAGCCCCAGCATTTT
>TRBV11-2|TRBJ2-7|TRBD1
CASSLWQGAYEQYF
TGTGCCAGCAGCCTCTGGCAGGGGGCCTACGAGCAGTACTTC
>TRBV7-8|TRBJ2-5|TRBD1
CASSTRQGRETQYF
TGTGCCAGCAGCACGAGACAGGGGAGAGAGACCCAGTACTTC
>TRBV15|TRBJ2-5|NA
CATSRGGAGAETQYF
TGTGCCACCAGCAGAGGAGGGGCAGGGGCAGAGACCCAGTACTTC
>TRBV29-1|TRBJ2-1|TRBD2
CSFRGGAYNEQFF
TGCAGCTTTAGGGGAGGGGCCTACAATGAGCAGTTCTTC
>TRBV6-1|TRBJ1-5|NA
CASSEGTPYQPQHF
TGTGCCAGCAGTGAAGGGACACCTTATCAGCCCCAGCATTTT
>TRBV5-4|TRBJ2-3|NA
CASSPPPPGGADTQYF
TGTGCCAGCAGCCCGCCACCCCCGGGGGGCGCAGATACGCAGTATTTT
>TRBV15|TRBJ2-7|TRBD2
CATSRDLVGLAGVRYEQYF
TGTGCCACCAGCAGAGATTTAGTAGGACTAGCGGGAGTAAGGTACGAGCAGTACTTC